This TCR beta chain comes out of a study of OX40 agonist ivuxolimab in advanced cancers. Study in general: An agonistic anti-OX40 (CD134) antibody, ivuxolimab, was used to treat the patients. In this trial design, patients received ivuxolimab intravenously at 0.01 to 10 mg/kg every 2 weeks.

It was autoimmune disease history or systemic immunosuppression that excluded patients. V gave up 0 bases and J gave up 2 bases; unmatched junction bases: 0. Germline loops: CDR1 LNHNV, CDR2 YYDKDF (reference sequence). CDR3 length: 15 residues. TCRdb's table, derived via immunoSEQ multiplex PCR, lists solely in-frame clones and lacks some. The data contain 50,000 to 60,000 clones, approximately 89% of them singletons. The TCR sequence derives from an adult with an advanced solid tumor such as melanoma, head and neck, liver or kidney cancer. V and J are TRBV15 and TRBJ2-1; TRBD2 matches at 8 bases. Material: CD4+ or CD8+ T cells sorted from blood, obtained in a trial of the OX40 agonist ivuxolimab. CDR3 region: CATSRDSGAYNEQFF. CDR3 sequence (DNA): TGTGCCACCAGCAGAGATAGCGGGGCCTACAATGAGCAGTTCTTC.